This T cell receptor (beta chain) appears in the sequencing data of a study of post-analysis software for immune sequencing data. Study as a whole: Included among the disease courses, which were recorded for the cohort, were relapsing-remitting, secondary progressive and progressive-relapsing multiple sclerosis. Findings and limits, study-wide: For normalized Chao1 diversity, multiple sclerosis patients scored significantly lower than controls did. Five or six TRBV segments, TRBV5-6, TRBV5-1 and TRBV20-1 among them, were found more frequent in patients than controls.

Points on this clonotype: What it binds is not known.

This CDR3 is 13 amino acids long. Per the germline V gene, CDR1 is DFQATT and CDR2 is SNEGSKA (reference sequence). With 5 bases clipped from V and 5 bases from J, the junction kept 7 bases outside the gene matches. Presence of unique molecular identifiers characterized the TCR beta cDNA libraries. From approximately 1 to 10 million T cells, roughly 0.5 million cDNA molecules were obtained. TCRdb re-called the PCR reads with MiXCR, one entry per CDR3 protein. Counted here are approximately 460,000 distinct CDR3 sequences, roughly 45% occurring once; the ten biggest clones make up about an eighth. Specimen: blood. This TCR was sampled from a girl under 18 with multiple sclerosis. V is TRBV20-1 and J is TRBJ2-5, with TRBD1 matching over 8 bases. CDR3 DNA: TGCAGTGCTCCTCGGACAGGGAGGGAGACCCAGTACTTC. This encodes CSAPRTGRETQYF.